Only a few counts were recorded for the clone carrying this TCR beta chain. Its antigen is unknown. This record comes from a study of T cells in Graves' hyperthyroidism and ophthalmopathy. Study-level results: Blood also held most thyroid clonotypes expanded beyond 0.001.

The investigators amplified TCR beta CDR3 regions from RNA transcripts. The HTBI primer set served for first-round RT-PCR of the TCR CDR3. TCRdb re-analysed the multiplex PCR reads in MiXCR, keeping a single row per CDR3 protein. Altogether some 440,000 distinct CDR3 sequences are present, approximately 14% being singletons, with the ten largest covering less than 15%. Exclusion criteria comprised uncontrolled infection, other autoimmune disease, pregnancy or lactation. The PBMCs studied were ones that came from approximately 9.9 ml fresh peripheral blood. The CDR3 consists of 14 residues. The trim removed 4 bases at V and 5 bases at J, leaving 8 bases unmatched. The V gene's germline CDR1 is SGHRS and CDR2 YFSETQ.

Sequencing input: blood. This rearrangement joins TRBV5-1 to TRBJ2-5; 7 nucleotides agree with TRBD2. This receptor was identified in a young woman with Graves' hyperthyroidism. CDR3 nucleotide sequence: TGCGCCAGCAGCCGGACCAGGGAGGGGGAGACCCAGTACTTC. Amino acid sequence: CASSRTREGETQYF.